These 2 T cell receptor delta chains were sequenced from one sample in a study of gamma-delta chains in newborns, infants, children. TCRdb re-called the reads through CATT. The sample yields roughly 3,100 delta-chain clones, 2.6% seen once. Sequencing input: blood. These receptors were taken from a child who was a newborn, infant or young child, either healthy, febrile or measles-vaccinated (not recorded which).

This clone was counted only a few times. A much more abundant neighbour one base away suggests this may be a read error. This chain links TRAV29/DV5 with TRDJ1, with D possibly matching TRDD3 (6 bases). Germline values: CDR1 NSMFDY, CDR2 ISSIKDK. V gave up 0 bases and J gave up 3 bases, with 24 bases separating them. The CDR3 spans 18 residues. CDR3 coding DNA: TGTGCAGCAAGCGCAAGAGTGAACTGGGCCAGTTACGCCGATAAACTCATCTTT. Its protein is CAASARVNWASYADKLIF.

In the case of this clone: A junction end diverges from the germline sequence, so it may reflect a read error. The CDR3 DNA follows: TGTGCCTATGACACCGTCGGGGTTAACACCGATAAACTCATCTTT. It specifies CAYDTVGVNTDKLIF. The chain uses TRDV2 and TRDJ1, with D uncertain. The CDR3 runs 15 residues. Germline lookup yields CDR1 GEAIGNYY and CDR2 EKD.